The 11 T cell receptor beta chains in this list originate from one sample, sequenced in a study of molecular identifiers for immune sequencing clone quantification. A single record per CDR3 protein comes from TCRdb applying MiXCR to the PCR reads. Of about 630,000 distinct CDR3 sequences listed, about 25% were seen once; the top ten hold about 0.78%. The sample comprised naive CD8+ T cells from blood, with Jurkat cell RNA spiked in. As for subset: FACS-sorted CD8+CD4-CCR7+CD45RA+ naive T cells. Receptors originate from a human donor in good health. Some libraries in this study had Jurkat cell RNA spiked in.

There are a few counts of this clonotype. The chain links TRBV19 to TRBJ2-1; 9 bases fit TRBD1. Trimming took 0 bases from V and 1 from J; bases not matched to a gene: 16. The CDR3 consists of 21 residues. Germline assignment: CDR1 LNHDA and CDR2 SQIVND (reference sequence). The CDR3 DNA follows: TGTGCCAGTAGTATAGATTTTTCCGGGACAGGGCTTTTCCGGTCCTACAATGAGCAGTTCTTC. It specifies CASSIDFSGTGLFRSYNEQFF.

The genes are TRBV2 and TRBJ2-7; TRBD1 is a possible D gene (5 bases). The V and J ends lost 3 bases and 5 bases respectively, with 11 bases between them. The germline V gene has CDR1 SNHLY and CDR2 FYNNEI. The CDR3 length is 13 residues. CDR3 sequence reads: CASSDWGMDEQYF. The CDR3 DNA follows: TGTGCCAGCAGTGATTGGGGCATGGACGAGCAGTACTTC.

Many counts were recorded for this clonotype. The J gene is TRBJ1-2, the V gene TRBV29-1; unclear D gene. Germline-derived CDR1 and CDR2 are SQVTM and ANQGSEA. Trimming removed 0 bases from V and 9 bases from J, with 17 bases in between. This CDR3 is 14 amino acids long. The CDR3 reads CSVEDPAGDYRYTF. The CDR3, as DNA: TGCAGCGTTGAAGATCCGGCAGGAGATTATCGCTACACCTTC. The complete variable domain, with remaining parts taken from reference TRBV29-1 and TRBJ1-2, reads SAVISQKPSRDICQRGTSLTIQCQVDSQVTMMFWYRQQPGQSLTLIATANQGSEATYESGFVIDKFPISRPNLTFSTLTVSNMSPEDSSIYLCSVEDPAGDYRYTFGSGTRLTVV.

This chain links TRBV4-3 with TRBJ2-1, with a tentative D call TRBD2 (5 bases). CDR3 length: 16 amino acids. The germline V gene encodes CDR1 LGHNA and CDR2 YSLEER. The ends were cut back, 0 bases at V and 3 bases at J, with 12 bases in the middle. CDR3 DNA sequence: TGCGCCAGCAGCCAAGATCGGGAAGGTTTCTACAATGAGCAGTTCTTC. Translation gives CASSQDREGFYNEQFF.

As regards this clonotype: A much larger clone sits a single nucleotide away, making a read error possible. The genes are TRBV27 and TRBJ2-7; D tentatively fits TRBD1 or TRBD2 (5 bases each). CDR1 and CDR2 (germline): MNHEY, SMNVEV (reference sequence). Deletions cut 5 bases from V and 6 bases from J, with 17 bases between. CDR3 length: 14 amino acids. CDR3 loop: CASSIRDRACEQYF. The CDR3 DNA sequence: TGTGCCAGCAGTATAAGGGACCGCGCCTGCGAGCAGTACTTC.

There are a few counts of this clonotype. The chain combines TRBV6-5 with TRBJ2-7; TRBD1 is a possible D gene (5 bases). Trimming removed 0 bases at V and 10 bases at J, with 13 bases between. The CDR3 extends over 13 amino acids. Germline V gene sequence: CDR1 MNHEY, CDR2 SVGAGI. The CDR3 DNA reads TGTGCCAGCAGTTACTCCCCACGACAGAACCAGTACTTC. It codes for CASSYSPRQNQYF.

This clonotype appeared many times. The chain recombines TRBV19 with TRBJ2-3; weak D call: TRBD2 (5 bases). CDR1 and CDR2 (germline): LNHDA, SQIVND (reference sequence). Deletions cut 5 bases from V and 5 bases from J, with 14 bases between. The length of the CDR3 is 14 residues. CDR3 in amino acids: CASSVGSGLDTQYF. The CDR3 nucleotides read TGTGCCAGTAGTGTGGGGAGCGGCTTAGATACGCAGTATTTT.

The table lists this clonotype with many counts. The chain combines TRBV7-6 with TRBJ1-5; the D is unclear. The CDR3 consists of 14 residues. Trimming removed 1 base from V and 7 bases from J, with 11 bases in between. Germline lookup yields CDR1 SGHVS and CDR2 FNYEAQ. Here the CDR3 reads CASSLDEAQQPQHF. The CDR3 region has the DNA TGTGCCAGCAGCTTAGATGAGGCGCAACAGCCCCAGCATTTT.

For this clonotype: Just one base apart from a much larger clone, this may be a read error. V is TRBV30 and J is TRBJ2-3, with D possibly being TRBD2 (7 bases). Germline CDR1 is GTSNPN and CDR2 is SVGIG (reference sequence). V lost 5 bases and J 3 bases, leaving 12 bases between the germline ends. This CDR3 is 13 amino acids long. CDR3 in DNA: TGTGCCTGGGACGGGGGGCGGACAGATACGCAGTATTTT. Translation: CAWDGGRTDTQYF.

The rearrangement joins TRBV7-6 to TRBJ2-4; the D is unclear. The CDR3 is made up of 15 amino acids. Germline assignment: CDR1 SGHVS and CDR2 FNYEAQ. V was shortened by 11 bases and J by 1 base, with 18 bases between the two germline ends. The CDR3 region is CASVDFSKAKNIQYF. The CDR3 bases are TGTGCCTCGGTTGACTTCTCAAAGGCCAAAAACATTCAGTACTTC.

For this clonotype: Since a much larger clone is just one base distant, this may be a read error. CDR3 residues: CASSQLFNRGLAGNSDTQYF. The DNA of the CDR3 is TGTGCCAGCAGCCAATTATTCAACAGAGGACTAGCGGGAAACTCAGATACGCAGTATTTT. The J gene is TRBJ2-3, the V gene TRBV14; 12 bases align to TRBD2. With 2 bases clipped from V and 4 bases from J, the junction kept 16 bases outside the gene matches. There are 20 residues in the CDR3. Germline CDR1 reads SGHDN; CDR2 reads FVKESK.